This TCR beta chain was captured in a study of T cells in Graves' hyperthyroidism and ophthalmopathy. General observations from the study: Most thyroid clonotypes with frequency above 0.001 were detected in blood.

A word on this clonotype: Its antigen remains unknown.

The V gene end was trimmed by 5 bases and the J gene end by 0 bases; junction bases not matched to a gene: 5. CDR1 and CDR2 from the germline V gene are DFQATT and SNEGSKA (reference sequence). This CDR3 has 15 residues. The PBMCs studied were ones that came from roughly 9.4 ml fresh peripheral blood. TCR beta CDR3 region amplification was performed from RNA transcripts. Primed by the HTBI set, a first-round RT-PCR was run on the TCR CDR3. MiXCR, applied by TCRdb to the multiplex PCR reads, yields one record per CDR3 protein. Here the sample spans fewer than 650,000 distinct CDR3 sequences, 14% being singletons.

Sequencing used blood. The TCR sequence derives from a woman aged 18-29 years with Graves' ophthalmopathy. The chain links TRBV20-1 to TRBJ2-2; 8 positions agree with TRBD2. This chain's CDR3 is CSAPIAGTNTGELFF. Written as DNA, the CDR3 is TGCAGTGCTCCCATAGCGGGAACGAACACCGGGGAGCTGTTTTTT.